This note documents a single TCR beta chain sequence. Its specificity is not known. The data belong to a study of graft-versus-host responses after intestinal transplantation. Overall study findings and caveats: Some patients had graft-donor T cell macrochimerism, and their allografts showed high graft-versus-host to host-versus-graft clonal ratios.

CDR3 size: 18 residues. The V segment lost 2 bases and the J segment 5 bases; nucleotides outside the gene matches: 15. Looked up from germline, CDR1 is SGHTS and CDR2 is YDEGEE. Only in-frame clones appear in the TCRdb table, and some are missing; sequencing was by immunoSEQ multiplex PCR. The sample lists 85,000 to 100,000 clones, 92% occurring once. This receptor was taken from a human donor who was the organ donor for an intestinal transplant. V and J are TRBV5-8 and TRBJ2-7; TRBD2 matches 11 bases. The sample was unstimulated CD8+ T cells sorted from spleen or lymph node cells, taken before transplant. The CDR3 sequence is CASSLSFPLAGGENEQYF. For the CDR3, the DNA is TGTGCCAGCAGCTTATCGTTTCCTCTAGCGGGGGGTGAGAACGAGCAGTACTTC.